The 26 T cell receptor beta chains in this list originate from one sample, sequenced in a study of CD8 T cells in Susac syndrome. The RNA, about 0.5 to 1 ug, was put through reverse transcription using random hexamers. One entry per CDR3 protein, called by TCRdb with MiXCR from the immunoSEQ multiplex PCR reads. This sample yields about 200,000 distinct CDR3 sequences, of which around 93% are seen a single time; around 0.08% belongs to the top ten. Input material: CD4+ T cells from PBMCs. The receptors here all came from a human donor with multiple sclerosis.

V gene TRBV3-1 combines with J gene TRBJ1-2; possibly TRBD1 for D (6 bases). This CDR3 region has 15 residues. Germline loops: CDR1 LGHDT, CDR2 YNNKEL (reference sequence). V was trimmed by 2 bases and J by 7 bases, leaving 17 bases between them. The CDR3: CASSQKLSGARGYTF. CDR3 nucleotide sequence: TGTGCCAGCAGCCAAAAGCTTTCAGGGGCGCGTGGCTACACCTTC.

The V call is TRBV6-1, the J call TRBJ1-2; no clear D gene. The CDR3 has 16 amino acids. Between the trimmed V and J ends, which lost 0 bases and 5 bases, there was a span of 16 bases. Germline values: CDR1 MNHNS, CDR2 SASEGT. The CDR3 protein is CASSEAPGGEPYGYTF. CDR3 DNA: TGTGCCAGCAGTGAAGCGCCGGGTGGAGAACCTTATGGCTACACCTTC.

The V call is TRBV27, the J call TRBJ2-7, with 12 bases lining up with TRBD2. Unmatched junction bases numbered 8, after V lost 1 base and J lost 4 bases. This CDR3 spans 17 amino acids. Germline lookup yields CDR1 MNHEY and CDR2 SMNVEV (reference sequence). The CDR3 DNA is TGTGCCAGCAGTTTATTGGCTAGCGGGGGGGTTTGGTACGAGCAGTACTTC. Protein: CASSLLASGGVWYEQYF.

The rearrangement links TRBV10-1 to TRBJ2-7, with D perhaps TRBD1 (6 bases). The CDR3 extends over 15 amino acids. Germline V gives CDR1 WNHNN, CDR2 SYGVQD (reference sequence). V dropped 9 bases and J dropped 2 bases, with 20 bases sitting between them. The CDR3 reads CARTPESGDPYEQYF. The CDR3 nucleotides read TGCGCCAGGACCCCAGAGTCAGGGGACCCCTACGAGCAGTACTTC.

The chain carries TRBV6-5 and TRBJ2-4; the D gene could be TRBD1 or TRBD2 (6 bases each). Germline V CDR1 and CDR2: MNHEY, SVGAGI. The germline V and J ends were trimmed by 2 bases and 6 bases, with 14 bases remaining between them. The CDR3 contains 15 residues. The CDR3 loop reads CASSYAGHRGNIQYF. The CDR3 nucleotides are TGTGCCAGCAGTTACGCGGGACATCGGGGAAACATTCAGTACTTC.

The rearrangement uses TRBV29-1 and TRBJ1-1; D uncertain. V shed 4 bases and J shed 5 bases, with 14 bases lying between them. From germline, CDR1 is SQVTM and CDR2 ANQGSEA. This CDR3 is built from 13 residues. The CDR3 is CSVANGLRTEAFF. Here the CDR3 DNA reads TGCAGCGTTGCCAACGGGTTGAGGACTGAAGCTTTCTTT.

The chain carries TRBV7-2 and TRBJ2-7, with 8 bases aligning to TRBD1. The CDR3 consists of 13 residues. Trimming took 5 bases from V and 6 from J; bases not matched to a gene: 6. Germline assignment: CDR1 SGHTA and CDR2 FQGNSA. The DNA for the CDR3 is TGTGCCAGCAGCCCCGGACAGGGCGGCGAGCAGTACGTC. Its protein is CASSPGQGGEQYV.

V gene TRBV15 combines with J gene TRBJ2-1; 9 nucleotides agree with TRBD2. J lost 3 bases, V lost 5 bases, and 5 bases had no gene match. This CDR3 is 15 amino acids long. Germline CDR1 LNHNV, CDR2 YYDKDF (reference sequence). This CDR3 is CATSLGGGVYNEQFF. CDR3 coding DNA: TGTGCCACCAGCCTTGGCGGGGGGGTCTACAATGAGCAGTTCTTC.

The CDR3 protein is CAFTGIGTDTQYF. The CDR3, as DNA: TGTGCCTTCACAGGGATTGGTACAGATACGCAGTATTTT. The chain is built from TRBV30 and TRBJ2-3; possibly TRBD1 for D (6 bases). The V gene's germline CDR1 is GTSNPN and CDR2 SVGIG (reference sequence). The CDR3 length is 13 residues. V was trimmed by 7 bases and J by 3 bases, leaving 14 bases between them.

V usage is TRBV20-1 and J usage is TRBJ2-4; D gene ambiguous. CDR1 and CDR2 (germline): DFQATT, SNEGSKA (reference sequence). The CDR3 has 11 residues. V was pared by 2 bases and J by 5 bases, with 4 bases between. The CDR3 sequence: CSARSENIQYF. The CDR3, as DNA: TGCAGTGCTAGATCGGAAAACATTCAGTACTTC.

This chain connects TRBV6-6 to TRBJ2-5; tentatively, D is TRBD1 (5 bases). CDR3 length: 11 amino acids. Trimming shortened V by 2 bases and J by 7 bases, and 5 bases separated the two germline ends. Germline V gene lookup returns CDR1 MNHNY and CDR2 SVGAGI (reference sequence). The CDR3 sequence: CASSYDRTQYF. CDR3 sequence (DNA): TGTGCCAGCAGTTACGACAGGACCCAGTACTTC.

The chain uses TRBV9 and TRBJ2-3, with D unclear. The V and J ends lost 1 base and 2 bases respectively, with 5 bases between them. CDR3 length equals 13 residues. In germline, CDR1 is SGDLS, CDR2 YYNGEE. CDR3: CASSVLPTDTQYF. CDR3 in DNA: TGTGCCAGCAGCGTATTGCCCACAGATACGCAGTATTTT. The complete variable domain, with remaining parts taken from reference TRBV9 and TRBJ2-3, reads DSGVTQTPKHLITATGQRVTLRCSPRSGDLSVYWYQQSLDQGLQFLIQYYNGEERAKGNILERFSAQQFPDLHSELNLSSLELGDSALYFCASSVLPTDTQYFGPGTRLTVL.

V usage is TRBV18 and J usage is TRBJ1-2, with D possibly being TRBD1 (5 bases). V dropped 0 bases and J dropped 0 bases, with 14 bases sitting between them. The CDR3 is 17 residues long. Germline-derived CDR1 and CDR2 are KGHSH and LQKENI. The CDR3 DNA reads TGTGCCAGCTCACCACCTAATTCTGGACAAGCTAACTATGGCTACACCTTC. Translated, it gives CASSPPNSGQANYGYTF.

In DNA form, the CDR3 reads TGTGCCACCATTCACTACGAGCAGTACTTC. It codes for CATIHYEQYF. V usage is TRBV15 and J usage is TRBJ2-7; no firm D call. Germline-derived CDR1 and CDR2 are LNHNV and YYDKDF (reference sequence). Trimming pared 7 bases from V and 3 bases from J, leaving 4 bases between. This CDR3 region has 10 residues.

This chain connects TRBV30 to TRBJ1-1, with unresolved D. Germline assignment: CDR1 GTSNPN and CDR2 SVGIG (reference sequence). The CDR3 is 14 residues long. V was shortened by 2 bases and J by 11 bases, with 21 bases between the two germline ends. The CDR3 nucleotides read TGTGCCTGGAGTTCGGGCGGAGTTGCCGGCGGGGCTTTCTTT. This encodes CAWSSGGVAGGAFF.

This clonotype was counted only a few times. The rearrangement uses TRBV28 and TRBJ2-7; D is ambiguous. V lost 5 bases, J lost 2 bases, and 10 bases lay in between. Per germline, CDR1 MDHEN and CDR2 SYDVKM. The CDR3 consists of 13 residues. This CDR3 is CASSPGSTYEQYF. CDR3 DNA: TGTGCCAGCAGTCCCGGGTCCACCTACGAGCAGTACTTC.

The genes are TRBV29-1 and TRBJ2-5; 7 nucleotides match TRBD2. Germline assignment: CDR1 SQVTM and CDR2 ANQGSEA. This CDR3 region has 13 residues. The V gene end was trimmed by 3 bases and the J gene end by 4 bases; junction bases not matched to a gene: 5. The CDR3 region is CSVEGRGSETQYF. For the CDR3, the DNA is TGCAGCGTTGAGGGGAGGGGTTCAGAGACCCAGTACTTC.

V is TRBV30 and J is TRBJ1-4; D is possibly TRBD1 (6 bases). From germline, CDR1 is GTSNPN and CDR2 SVGIG (reference sequence). The length of the CDR3 is 15 residues. The V and J ends lost 5 bases and 3 bases respectively, with 16 bases between them. The CDR3 here is CAWRRGTGANEKLFF. Here the CDR3 DNA reads TGTGCCTGGCGCAGGGGAACGGGCGCTAATGAAAAACTGTTTTTT. The full variable domain, completed using reference TRBV30 and TRBJ1-4, is SQTIHQWPATLVQPVGSPLSLECTVEGTSNPNLYWYRQAAGRGLQLLFYSVGIGQISSEVPQNLSASRPQDRQFILSSKKLLLSDSGFYLCAWRRGTGANEKLFFGSGTQLSVL.

The chain uses TRBV18 and TRBJ1-5; weak D call: TRBD1 (6 bases). The CDR3 runs 15 residues. V shed 5 bases and J shed 1 base, with 12 bases lying between them. In germline, CDR1 is KGHSH, CDR2 LQKENI. The CDR3 DNA is TGTGCCAGCTCATCTTCAGGGGCCAGCAATCAGCCCCAGCATTTT. Its translation is CASSSSGASNQPQHF.

The V and J genes are TRBV30 and TRBJ1-1; maybe TRBD1 (5 bases). Germline V gene sequence: CDR1 GTSNPN, CDR2 SVGIG (reference sequence). V lost 4 bases and J lost 11, with 14 bases in between. The CDR3 spans 11 residues. DNA of the CDR3: TGTGCCTGGAATACAGGTTCTCCGGCTTTCTTT. It specifies CAWNTGSPAFF. The entire variable domain, with the rest obtained from reference TRBV30 and TRBJ1-1, is as follows: SQTIHQWPATLVQPVGSPLSLECTVEGTSNPNLYWYRQAAGRGLQLLFYSVGIGQISSEVPQNLSASRPQDRQFILSSKKLLLSDSGFYLCAWNTGSPAFFGQGTRLTVV.

V and J are TRBV19 and TRBJ1-2, with D perhaps matching TRBD1 (5 bases). The CDR3 runs to 16 residues. V gave up 5 bases and J gave up 0 bases, with 16 bases separating them. Germline CDR1 LNHDA, CDR2 SQIVND (reference sequence). The CDR3 nucleotides read TGTGCCAGTAGTTCTGACAGCTCAGCTTCTAACTATGGCTACACCTTC. Amino acid sequence: CASSSDSSASNYGYTF.

This chain joins TRBV9 and TRBJ1-1; TRBD1 aligns across 9 bases. The germline CDR1 and CDR2 sequences are SGDLS and YYNGEE. Losses at the gene ends were 3 bases for V and 10 bases for J; bases not matched to a gene: 7. This CDR3 contains 13 residues. The CDR3 bases are TGTGCCAGCAGCGGTCCGGGACAGGGCCCAGCTTTCTTT. Amino acid sequence: CASSGPGQGPAFF. The entire variable domain, with the rest obtained from reference TRBV9 and TRBJ1-1, is as follows: DSGVTQTPKHLITATGQRVTLRCSPRSGDLSVYWYQQSLDQGLQFLIQYYNGEERAKGNILERFSAQQFPDLHSELNLSSLELGDSALYFCASSGPGQGPAFFGQGTRLTVV.

The chain is built from TRBV7-2 and TRBJ1-6; D is uncertain. V lost 2 bases and J lost 5, with 7 bases in between. The germline V gene encodes CDR1 SGHTA and CDR2 FQGNSA. The CDR3 contains 14 residues. CDR3 sequence (DNA): TGTGCCAGCAGCTTACACGACAATAATTCACCCCTCCACTTT. Protein: CASSLHDNNSPLHF.

CDR3 sequence reads: CASSSPGGYGYTF. CDR3 DNA: TGTGCCAGCAGCTCCCCGGGGGGCTATGGCTACACCTTC. This chain uses TRBV7-9 with TRBJ1-2; D might be TRBD1 (5 bases). V shed 4 bases and J shed 4 bases, with 10 bases lying between them. Germline-derived CDR1 and CDR2 are SEHNR and FQNEAQ (reference sequence). CDR3 length: 13 amino acids.

Written as DNA, the CDR3 is TGTGCCAGCAGCCAAGGGCGGGGGGGCAGTTTTGCAGATACGCAGTATTTT. Amino acids: CASSQGRGGSFADTQYF. The gene calls are TRBV4-2 and TRBJ2-3; TRBD2 agrees at 9 bases. The trim removed 1 base at V and 4 bases at J, leaving 9 bases unmatched. The CDR3 contains 17 residues. Germline loops: CDR1 LGHNA, CDR2 YNFKEQ.

This clonotype turned up a few times. V usage is TRBV30 and J usage is TRBJ1-5; 8 bases agree with TRBD1. The junction had 2 bases not matched to a gene; V was cut back by 8 bases and J by 2 bases. The CDR3 runs to 12 residues. CDR1 GTSNPN and CDR2 SVGIG come from the germline V gene (reference sequence). CDR3 sequence: CAAQGGNQPQHF. CDR3 coding DNA: TGTGCCGCACAGGGGGGCAATCAGCCCCAGCATTTT.